This record covers a single TCR beta chain. V was pared by 2 bases and J by 4 bases, with 3 bases between. The CDR3 has 11 amino acids. The germline CDR1 and CDR2 sequences are SGHTA and FQGNSA. The PCR had 60 Vbeta and 13 Jbeta primers. The table came from immunoSEQ multiplex PCR; TCRdb's copy has only in-frame clones and leaves some out. This table has 95,000 to 150,000 clones, approximately 80% appearing once. The sample is drawn from a study of cytomegalovirus exposure and HLA in healthy donors. Sequencing input: PBMCs. The V gene is TRBV7-2, the J gene TRBJ2-7; D uncertain. The TCR sequence derives from a woman aged 18-35 years in good health and CMV-seronegative. The CDR3: CASSLLYEQYF. The DNA for the CDR3 is TGTGCCAGCAGCTTACTATACGAGCAGTACTTC.